A selection of T cell receptor beta chains follows, all from one sample in a study of cytomegalovirus exposure and HLA in healthy donors. The method was immunoSEQ multiplex PCR; TCRdb's version includes in-frame clones alone and lacks a portion of them. The sample lists around 73,000 clones, about 87% occurring once. The sequencing input was PBMCs. The receptors originated from a young woman in good health and CMV-seropositive. The CDR3 runs from the conserved cysteine through the conserved F or W. A D gene is named only where the DNA matches it firmly. For some rows the clone size is stated as once, few or many, or as a class when expanded; others skip it.

clone size,D gene,V gene,J gene,CDR3 protein,CDR3 DNA
once,TRBD2,TRBV5-5,TRBJ2-3,CASSFRTSGSRTDTQYF,TGTGCCAGCAGCTTTCGGACTAGCGGGAGTAGGACAGATACGCAGTATTTT
NA,TRBD1,TRBV19,TRBJ1-5,CATKRTGDAYQPQHF,TGTGCCACCAAGAGGACAGGGGATGCCTATCAGCCCCAGCATTTT
NA,NA,TRBV18,TRBJ2-1,CASSPRAGHNEQFF,TGTGCCAGCTCACCACGGGCAGGCCACAATGAGCAGTTCTTC
NA,TRBD1,TRBV5-6,TRBJ1-2,CAGSLAGTGGYTF,TGTGCCGGCAGCTTGGCCGGGACAGGGGGCTACACCTTC
NA,NA,TRBV28,TRBJ2-1,CASSLEGVNEQFF,TGTGCCAGCAGTTTAGAGGGGGTCAATGAGCAGTTCTTC
NA,TRBD1,TRBV29-1,TRBJ1-2,CSVGQGFLGGYTF,TGCAGCGTCGGACAGGGCTTTTTAGGAGGCTACACCTTC
NA,TRBD2,TRBV4-3,TRBJ2-1,CASSQASGGAGEQFF,TGCGCCAGCAGCCAAGCGAGCGGGGGGGCCGGTGAGCAGTTCTTC
NA,NA,TRBV21-1,TRBJ2-7,CASSKANGRYEQYF,TGTGCCAGCAGCAAAGCGAACGGTCGCTACGAGCAGTACTTC
NA,TRBD1,TRBV19,TRBJ2-7,CASSMVGQGPYEQYF,TGTGCCAGTAGTATGGTGGGACAGGGCCCCTACGAGCAGTACTTC
NA,NA,TRBV4-2,TRBJ2-2,CASSQAAGGGDTGELFF,TGTGCCAGCAGCCAAGCGGCAGGAGGGGGGGACACCGGGGAGCTGTTTTTT
NA,NA,TRBV5-4,TRBJ1-1,CASSLSQGSTEAFF,TGTGCCAGCAGCTTGAGCCAGGGATCAACTGAAGCTTTCTTT
NA,TRBD1,TRBV5-4,TRBJ1-1,CASSRTGGTEAFF,TGTGCCAGCAGCCGTACAGGGGGGACTGAAGCTTTCTTT
NA,TRBD1,TRBV12-5,TRBJ1-1,CASGLVLGQGAENTEAFF,TGTGCTAGTGGTTTGGTACTTGGGCAGGGGGCAGAGAACACTGAAGCTTTCTTT
NA,NA,TRBV20-1,TRBJ2-7,CSVDRTYEQYF,TGCAGTGTGGACAGAACCTACGAGCAGTACTTC
once,TRBD1,TRBV13,TRBJ2-3,CASRQKTGSVDTQYF,TGTGCCAGCAGACAAAAGACAGGGTCTGTCGATACGCAGTATTTT
NA,NA,TRBV6-5,TRBJ1-2,CASSYVRAGVYGYTF,TGTGCCAGCAGTTACGTCAGGGCAGGGGTCTATGGCTACACCTTC
NA,TRBD1,TRBV5-4,TRBJ1-2,CASSLGDRGLYGYTF,TGTGCCAGCAGCTTGGGGGACAGGGGTTTGTATGGCTACACCTTC
NA,TRBD1,TRBV6-1,TRBJ2-1,CASSEQGAANEQFF,TGTGCCAGCAGTGAACAGGGGGCAGCGAATGAGCAGTTCTTC
NA,TRBD1,TRBV29-1,TRBJ2-7,CSVGGDREPYEQYF,TGCAGCGTTGGGGGGGACAGGGAGCCATACGAGCAGTACTTC
NA,TRBD2,TRBV18,TRBJ2-1,CASSTPSGSRNEQFF,TGTGCCAGCTCAACGCCTAGCGGGAGTCGCAATGAGCAGTTCTTC
NA,NA,TRBV11-1,TRBJ2-1,CASSLERGSYNEQFF,TGTGCCAGCAGCTTAGAGAGAGGGTCCTACAATGAGCAGTTCTTC
NA,TRBD2,TRBV30,TRBJ2-3,CAWSGSGSGTDTQYF,TGTGCCTGGAGTGGTAGCGGGAGCGGTACAGATACGCAGTATTTT
NA,TRBD1,TRBV2,TRBJ1-5,CATKQGEGNQPQHF,TGTGCCACTAAACAGGGGGAGGGCAATCAGCCCCAGCATTTT
NA,NA,TRBV7-9,TRBJ2-1,CASSLKLDEQFF,TGTGCCAGCAGCTTAAAATTAGATGAGCAGTTCTTC
once,NA,TRBV19,TRBJ1-5,CASNRGRGSVLVSSNQPQHF,TGTGCCAGTAACCGTGGCAGGGGTTCAGTCCTAGTCAGTAGCAATCAGCCCCAGCATTTT
few,NA,TRBV6-4,TRBJ2-2,CASSDSRDTGELFF,TGTGCCAGCAGTGACTCGAGGGACACCGGGGAGCTGTTTTTT
NA,TRBD2,TRBV7-6,TRBJ2-7,CASSQALAELSYEQYF,TGTGCCAGCAGCCAGGCCCTAGCGGAGCTCTCCTACGAGCAGTACTTC
NA,NA,TRBV4-1,TRBJ1-5,CASSQEGGEGVLDQPQHF,TGCGCCAGCAGCCAAGAAGGGGGAGAGGGCGTTCTAGATCAGCCCCAGCATTTT
NA,TRBD1,TRBV6-1,TRBJ1-6,CASQDRENSPLHF,TGTGCCAGTCAAGACAGGGAGAATTCACCCCTCCACTTT